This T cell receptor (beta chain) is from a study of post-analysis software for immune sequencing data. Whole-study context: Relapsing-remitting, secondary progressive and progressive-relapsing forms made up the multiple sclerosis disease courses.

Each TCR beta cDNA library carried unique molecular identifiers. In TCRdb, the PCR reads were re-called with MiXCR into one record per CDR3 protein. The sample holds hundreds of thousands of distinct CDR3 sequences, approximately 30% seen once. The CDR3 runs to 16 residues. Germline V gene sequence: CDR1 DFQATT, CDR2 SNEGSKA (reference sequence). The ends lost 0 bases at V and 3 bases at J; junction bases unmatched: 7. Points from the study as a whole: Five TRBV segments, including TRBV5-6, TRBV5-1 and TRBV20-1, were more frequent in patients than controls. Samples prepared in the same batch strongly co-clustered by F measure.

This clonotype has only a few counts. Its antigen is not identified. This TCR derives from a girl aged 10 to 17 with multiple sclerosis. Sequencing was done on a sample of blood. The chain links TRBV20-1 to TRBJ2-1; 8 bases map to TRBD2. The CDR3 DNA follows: TGCAGTGCTAGAGATGCAGCGGGGGCGATCTACAATGAGCAGTTCTTC. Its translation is CSARDAAGAIYNEQFF.